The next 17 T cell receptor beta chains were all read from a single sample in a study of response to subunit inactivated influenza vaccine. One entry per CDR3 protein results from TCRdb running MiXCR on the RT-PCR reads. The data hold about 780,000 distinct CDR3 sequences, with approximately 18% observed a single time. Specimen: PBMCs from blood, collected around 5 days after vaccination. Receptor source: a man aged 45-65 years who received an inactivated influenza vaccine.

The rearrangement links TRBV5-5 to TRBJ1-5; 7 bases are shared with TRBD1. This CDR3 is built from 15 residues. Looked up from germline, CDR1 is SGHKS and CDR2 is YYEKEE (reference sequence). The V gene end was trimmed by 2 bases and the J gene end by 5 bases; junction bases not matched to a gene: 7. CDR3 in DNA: TGTGCCAGCAGCTTAGCGTGGGACAGTCATCAGCCCCAGCATTTT. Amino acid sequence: CASSLAWDSHQPQHF. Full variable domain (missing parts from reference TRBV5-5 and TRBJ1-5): DAGVTQSPTHLIKTRGQQVTLRCSPISGHKSVSWYQQVLGQGPQFIFQYYEKEERGRGNFPDRFSARQFPNYSSELNVNALLLGDSALYLCASSLAWDSHQPQHFGDGTRLSIL.

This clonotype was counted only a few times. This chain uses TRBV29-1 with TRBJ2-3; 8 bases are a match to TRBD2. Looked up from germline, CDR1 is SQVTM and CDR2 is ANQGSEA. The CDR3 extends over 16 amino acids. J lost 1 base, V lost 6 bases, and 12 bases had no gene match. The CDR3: CSVLGSSGGRTDTQYF. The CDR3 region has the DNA TGCAGCGTCTTAGGGTCGAGCGGGGGCCGCACAGATACGCAGTATTTT.

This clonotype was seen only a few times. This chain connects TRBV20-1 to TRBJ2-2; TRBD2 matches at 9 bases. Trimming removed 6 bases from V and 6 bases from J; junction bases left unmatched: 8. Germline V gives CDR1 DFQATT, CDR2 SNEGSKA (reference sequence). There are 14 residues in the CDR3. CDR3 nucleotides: TGCAGTGCAACCCGCGGGGGGGCGGCCGGGGAGCTGTTTTTT. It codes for CSATRGGAAGELFF.

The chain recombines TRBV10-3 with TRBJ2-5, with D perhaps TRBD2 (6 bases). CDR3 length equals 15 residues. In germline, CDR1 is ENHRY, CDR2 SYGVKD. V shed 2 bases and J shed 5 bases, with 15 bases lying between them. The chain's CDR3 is CAISELQGGRETQYF. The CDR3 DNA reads TGTGCCATCAGTGAGCTCCAGGGAGGTCGGGAGACCCAGTACTTC.

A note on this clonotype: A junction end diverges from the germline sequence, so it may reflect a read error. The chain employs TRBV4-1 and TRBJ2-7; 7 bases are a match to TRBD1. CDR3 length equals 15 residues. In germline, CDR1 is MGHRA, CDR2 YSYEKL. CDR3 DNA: TGCGCCAGCAGCCGAGTTGGACAGGTCTCCCACGAGCAGTACTTC. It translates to CASSRVGQVSHEQYF.

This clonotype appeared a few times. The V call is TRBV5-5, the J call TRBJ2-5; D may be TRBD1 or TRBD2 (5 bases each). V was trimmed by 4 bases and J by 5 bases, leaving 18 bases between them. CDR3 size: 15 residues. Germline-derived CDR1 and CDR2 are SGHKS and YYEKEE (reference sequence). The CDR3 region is CASSPGRKIGETQYF. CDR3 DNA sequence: TGTGCCAGCAGCCCGGGACGGAAAATAGGGGAGACCCAGTACTTC.

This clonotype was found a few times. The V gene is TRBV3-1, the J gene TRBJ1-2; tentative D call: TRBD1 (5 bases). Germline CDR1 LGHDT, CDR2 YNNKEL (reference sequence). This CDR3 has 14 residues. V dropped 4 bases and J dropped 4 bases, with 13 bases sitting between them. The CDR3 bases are TGTGCCAGCAGCCGATCCGACAGAAGCTATGGCTACACCTTC. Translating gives CASSRSDRSYGYTF. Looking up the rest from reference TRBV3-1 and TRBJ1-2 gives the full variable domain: DTAVSQTPKYLVTQMGNDKSIKCEQNLGHDTMYWYKQDSKKFLKIMFSYNNKELIINETVPNRFSPKSPDKAHLNLHINSLELGDSAVYFCASSRSDRSYGYTFGSGTRLTVV.

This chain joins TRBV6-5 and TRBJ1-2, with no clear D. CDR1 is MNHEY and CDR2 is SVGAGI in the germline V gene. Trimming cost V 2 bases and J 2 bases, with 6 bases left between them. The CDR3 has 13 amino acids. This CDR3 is CASSYGLNYGYTF. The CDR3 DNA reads TGTGCCAGCAGTTACGGGCTAAACTATGGCTACACCTTC.

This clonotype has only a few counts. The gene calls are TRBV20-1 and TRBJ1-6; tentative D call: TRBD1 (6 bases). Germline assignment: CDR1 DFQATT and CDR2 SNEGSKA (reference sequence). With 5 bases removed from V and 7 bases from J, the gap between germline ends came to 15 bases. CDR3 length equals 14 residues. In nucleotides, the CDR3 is TGCAGTGCTGGCGACAGGCGAGGGAATTCACCCCTCCACTTT. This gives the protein CSAGDRRGNSPLHF.

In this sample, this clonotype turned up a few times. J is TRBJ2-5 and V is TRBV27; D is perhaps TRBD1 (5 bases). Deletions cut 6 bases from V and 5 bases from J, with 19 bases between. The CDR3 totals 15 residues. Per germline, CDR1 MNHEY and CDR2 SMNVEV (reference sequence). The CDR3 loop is CASRISAGLTETQYF. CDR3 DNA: TGTGCCAGCAGAATATCCGCAGGGTTAACTGAGACCCAGTACTTC.

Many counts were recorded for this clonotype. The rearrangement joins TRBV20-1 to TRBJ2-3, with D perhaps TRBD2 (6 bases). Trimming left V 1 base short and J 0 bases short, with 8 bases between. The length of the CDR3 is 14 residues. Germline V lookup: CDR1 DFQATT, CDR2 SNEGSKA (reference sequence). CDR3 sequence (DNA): TGCAGTGCTAGAGGGAGCGGGAGCACAGATACGCAGTATTTT. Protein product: CSARGSGSTDTQYF.

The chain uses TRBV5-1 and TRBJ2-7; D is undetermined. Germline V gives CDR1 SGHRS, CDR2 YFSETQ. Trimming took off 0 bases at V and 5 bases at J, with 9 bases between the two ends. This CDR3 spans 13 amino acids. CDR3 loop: CASSLDDRHEQYF. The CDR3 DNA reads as TGCGCCAGCAGCTTGGACGATCGCCACGAGCAGTACTTC.

CDR3 loop: CATRPNRGPETQYF. In nucleotides, the CDR3 is TGTGCCACCAGACCGAACAGGGGTCCAGAGACCCAGTACTTC. The V gene is TRBV24-1, the J gene TRBJ2-5; 7 positions agree with TRBD1. J lost 4 bases, V lost 7 bases, and 8 bases had no gene match. Germline loops: CDR1 KGHDR, CDR2 SFDVKD. The CDR3 extends over 14 amino acids.

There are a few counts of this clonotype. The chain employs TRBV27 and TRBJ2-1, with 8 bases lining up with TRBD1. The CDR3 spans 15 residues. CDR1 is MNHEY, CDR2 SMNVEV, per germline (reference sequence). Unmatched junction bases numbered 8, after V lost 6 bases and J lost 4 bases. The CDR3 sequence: CASRLGTGAYNEQFF. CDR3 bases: TGTGCCAGCAGGCTCGGGACAGGCGCATACAATGAGCAGTTCTTC.

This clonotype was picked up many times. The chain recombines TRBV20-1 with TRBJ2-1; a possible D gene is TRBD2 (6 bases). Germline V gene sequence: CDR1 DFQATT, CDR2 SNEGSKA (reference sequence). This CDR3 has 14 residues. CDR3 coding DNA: TGCAGCGCAACCCCCGCGGTGGCGGGATCAGAGCAGTTCTTC. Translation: CSATPAVAGSEQFF.

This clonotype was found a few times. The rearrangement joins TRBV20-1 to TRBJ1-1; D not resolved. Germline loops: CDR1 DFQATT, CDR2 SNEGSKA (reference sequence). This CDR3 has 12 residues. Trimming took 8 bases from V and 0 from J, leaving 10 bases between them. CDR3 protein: CSHLLVNTEAFF. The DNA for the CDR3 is TGCAGTCACCTATTGGTGAACACTGAAGCTTTCTTT.

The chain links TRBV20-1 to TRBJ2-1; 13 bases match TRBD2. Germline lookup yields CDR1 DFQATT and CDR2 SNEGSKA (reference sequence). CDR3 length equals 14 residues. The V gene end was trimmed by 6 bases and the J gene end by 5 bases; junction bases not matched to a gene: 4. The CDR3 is CSAKGLAGDNEQFF. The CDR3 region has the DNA TGCAGTGCCAAAGGACTAGCGGGGGACAATGAGCAGTTCTTC.